This T cell receptor beta chain was sequenced for a study of cytomegalovirus exposure and HLA in healthy donors. Study as a whole: Of some 400 genotyped donors, about 80% clustered with self-reported Caucasian donors.

Study-wide results and limits: Later examination showed HLA-associated TCR beta chains had greater clonal expansion than equally common others.

The CDR3 is 19 residues long. CDR1 is MGHRA, CDR2 YSYEKL, per germline. V was clipped by 6 bases and J by 0 bases, with 21 bases between them. The PCR used 60 Vbeta and 13 Jbeta primers. Sequencing used immunoSEQ multiplex PCR; TCRdb keeps in-frame clones, though not all of them. The top ten clones hold approximately 2.1% of a sample with roughly 160,000 clones, over 80% of them seen once. Concerning this clone itself: Antigen unknown.

The TCR originated in a male donor in good health and CMV-seronegative. The J gene is TRBJ2-6, the V gene TRBV4-1; D is possibly TRBD1 (6 bases). Sequenced input: PBMCs. The chain's CDR3 is CASRPETGHASSGANVLTF. As DNA, the CDR3 is TGCGCCAGCAGGCCGGAAACAGGGCACGCCAGCTCTGGGGCCAACGTCCTGACTTTC.